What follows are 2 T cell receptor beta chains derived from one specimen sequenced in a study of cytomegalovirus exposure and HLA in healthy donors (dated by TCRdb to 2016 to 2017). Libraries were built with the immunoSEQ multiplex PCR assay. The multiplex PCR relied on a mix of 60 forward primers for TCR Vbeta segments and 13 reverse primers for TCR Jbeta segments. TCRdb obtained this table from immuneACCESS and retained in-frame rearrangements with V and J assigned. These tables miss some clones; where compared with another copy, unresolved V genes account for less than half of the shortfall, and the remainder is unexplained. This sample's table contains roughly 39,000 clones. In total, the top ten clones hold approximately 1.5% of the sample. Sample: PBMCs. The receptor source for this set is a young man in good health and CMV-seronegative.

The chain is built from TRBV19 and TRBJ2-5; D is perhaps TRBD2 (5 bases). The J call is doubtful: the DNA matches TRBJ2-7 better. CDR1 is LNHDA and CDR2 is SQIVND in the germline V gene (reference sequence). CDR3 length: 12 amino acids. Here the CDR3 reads CASARASNEQYF. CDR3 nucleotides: TGTGCCAGTGCGCGGGCTAGCAACGAGCAGTACTTC.

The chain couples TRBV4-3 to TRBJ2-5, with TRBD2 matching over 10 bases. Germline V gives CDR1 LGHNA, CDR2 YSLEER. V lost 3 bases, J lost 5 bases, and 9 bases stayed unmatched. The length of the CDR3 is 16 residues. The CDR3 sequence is CASSQDLAGGTETQYF. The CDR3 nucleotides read TGCGCCAGCAGCCAGGACTTAGCGGGAGGAACCGAGACCCAGTACTTC.